One and the same sample provided the 26 T cell receptor beta chains below, sequenced in a study of blood T cell repertoires in COVID-19. TCRdb's copy holds only in-frame clones and misses some; the assay was immunoSEQ multiplex PCR. The repertoire includes a few hundred thousand clones, 70% to 90% of them detected once, and around 2.2% sits in the top ten. Sequencing was done on a sample of PBMCs or T cells enriched from blood (not recorded which). These receptor sequences come from a man aged 25-45 years who had recovered from COVID-19.

The CDR3 region has the DNA TGCGCCAGCAGCCAAGATCTTCAGGGAGGAAACACCATATATTTT. Its translation: CASSQDLQGGNTIYF. The genes are TRBV4-3 and TRBJ1-3, with D possibly matching TRBD1 (5 bases). V was shortened by 0 bases and J by 4 bases, with 10 bases between the two germline ends. There are 15 residues in the CDR3. Per germline, CDR1 LGHNA and CDR2 YSLEER.

This chain connects TRBV7-9 to TRBJ2-3, with D unresolved. The V gene's germline CDR1 is SEHNR and CDR2 FQNEAQ (reference sequence). With 5 bases removed from V and 5 bases from J, the gap between germline ends came to 8 bases. The CDR3 consists of 12 residues. In DNA form, the CDR3 reads TGTGCCAGCAGCCTGACAATAGATACGCAGTATTTT. This translates into CASSLTIDTQYF.

This chain links TRBV4-1 with TRBJ1-6; TRBD1 is a possible D gene (5 bases). CDR1 is MGHRA and CDR2 is YSYEKL in the germline V gene. V gave up 2 bases and J gave up 10 bases, with 12 bases separating them. The CDR3 covers 14 residues. The CDR3 region is CASSQPQAESPLHF. CDR3 DNA: TGCGCCAGCAGCCAACCACAGGCCGAATCACCCCTCCACTTT.

The chain links TRBV6-8 to TRBJ1-6; D might be TRBD1 (5 bases). This CDR3 has 14 amino acids. Germline V gene sequence: CDR1 MNHGY, CDR2 SAAAGT. The V end lost 9 bases, the J end lost 13 bases, and 22 bases lay between the germline ends. As DNA, the CDR3 is TGTGCCAGTCACTGGGGCGGGGGATCTTTTCCCCTCCACTTT. Amino acid sequence: CASHWGGGSFPLHF.

The chain employs TRBV5-4 and TRBJ2-5, with 12 bases fitting TRBD2. CDR3 length equals 18 residues. Trimming at V came to 2 bases and at J to 0 bases, leaving 8 bases not matched to a gene. CDR1 is SGHNT, CDR2 YYREEE, per germline (reference sequence). CDR3 DNA: TGTGCCAGCAGCTTCCGCCGTACTAGCGGGGGGTACCAAGAGACCCAGTACTTC. It encodes CASSFRRTSGGYQETQYF.

The V gene is TRBV9, the J gene TRBJ2-1, with TRBD2 matching over 9 bases. This CDR3 comprises 15 residues. Germline V lookup: CDR1 SGDLS, CDR2 YYNGEE. Trimming took 4 bases from V and 4 from J; bases not matched to a gene: 6. Here the CDR3 reads CASSQTSGLYNEQFF. CDR3 coding DNA: TGTGCCAGCAGCCAAACTAGCGGGCTTTACAATGAGCAGTTCTTC. Filled out from reference TRBV9 and TRBJ2-1, the complete variable domain reads DSGVTQTPKHLITATGQRVTLRCSPRSGDLSVYWYQQSLDQGLQFLIQYYNGEERAKGNILERFSAQQFPDLHSELNLSSLELGDSALYFCASSQTSGLYNEQFFGPGTRLTVL.

This clone was counted only a few times. The CDR3 DNA follows: TGTGCCAGTAGTATTGTCAGGGTTCCCGAGCAGTACTTC. Encoded protein: CASSIVRVPEQYF. V is TRBV19 and J is TRBJ2-7, with TRBD1 as a possible D gene (5 bases). This CDR3 comprises 13 residues. In germline, CDR1 is LNHDA, CDR2 SQIVND (reference sequence). Trimming pared 3 bases from V and 6 bases from J, leaving 12 bases between.

The CDR3 region is CASSPPGSTDTQYF. CDR3 nucleotide sequence: TGTGCCAGCAGCCCCCCCGGTAGCACAGATACGCAGTATTTT. The J gene is TRBJ2-3, the V gene TRBV7-9, with unresolved D. V was shortened by 5 bases and J by 0 bases, with 9 bases between the two germline ends. Germline V CDR1 and CDR2: SEHNR, FQNEAQ (reference sequence). CDR3 size: 14 residues.

This chain links TRBV6-5 with TRBJ2-5; 12 nucleotides align to TRBD2. The V gene's germline CDR1 is MNHEY and CDR2 SVGAGI. The length of the CDR3 is 14 residues. V shed 7 bases and J 5 bases; nucleotides not matched to a gene: 5. In DNA form, the CDR3 reads TGTGCCAGCACTAGCGGGGGGGCGTGGGAGACCCAGTACTTC. Amino acids: CASTSGGAWETQYF.

The J gene is TRBJ2-5, the V gene TRBV5-1; 7 nucleotides agree with TRBD1. The CDR3 runs to 15 residues. V shed 3 bases and J 1 base; nucleotides not matched to a gene: 6. Germline CDR1 and CDR2: SGHRS and YFSETQ. CDR3 sequence: CASSWGQTIQETQYF. Written as DNA, the CDR3 is TGCGCCAGCAGCTGGGGACAGACTATCCAAGAGACCCAGTACTTC. The full variable domain, its missing parts supplied by reference TRBV5-1 and TRBJ2-5, is KAGVTQTPRYLIKTRGQQVTLSCSPISGHRSVSWYQQTPGQGLQFLFEYFSETQRNKGNFPGRFSGRQFSNSRSEMNVSTLELGDSALYLCASSWGQTIQETQYFGPGTRLLVL.

The chain recombines TRBV9 with TRBJ1-2; D is possibly TRBD1 (5 bases). Per germline, CDR1 SGDLS and CDR2 YYNGEE. Deletions cut 3 bases from V and 8 bases from J, with 20 bases between. The CDR3 is 15 amino acids. CDR3 residues: CASSGRGDFLWGYTF. The CDR3 nucleotides are TGTGCCAGCAGCGGAAGAGGGGACTTCCTTTGGGGCTACACCTTC.

This clone was recorded a few times. The chain links TRBV2 to TRBJ2-7; possibly TRBD1 for D (6 bases). V lost 5 bases and J lost 5, with 16 bases in between. This CDR3 is 14 amino acids long. In germline, CDR1 is SNHLY, CDR2 FYNNEI. This chain's CDR3 is CASSLQGQWDEQYF. CDR3 DNA: TGTGCCAGCAGTCTCCAGGGACAATGGGACGAGCAGTACTTC.

This sequence joins TRBV5-1 and TRBJ1-1, with 8 bases lining up with TRBD1. Looked up from germline, CDR1 is SGHRS and CDR2 is YFSETQ. V dropped 4 bases and J dropped 2; count of bases not matched to a gene: 4. CDR3 length: 14 amino acids. The CDR3 sequence: CASSEQGGNTEAFF. DNA for the CDR3: TGCGCCAGCAGCGAACAGGGGGGAAACACTGAAGCTTTCTTT.

The chain joins TRBV29-1 to TRBJ1-1; D possibly corresponds to TRBD1 (5 bases). Germline V gene data show CDR1 as SQVTM and CDR2 as ANQGSEA. This CDR3 contains 11 residues. The ends were cut back, 7 bases at V and 7 bases at J, with 13 bases in the middle. CDR3 sequence reads: CSGRGASEAFF. Written as DNA, the CDR3 is TGCAGCGGGCGCGGGGCAAGTGAAGCTTTCTTT.

This sequence joins TRBV10-3 and TRBJ2-3; TRBD1 matches 7 bases. V was clipped by 8 bases and J by 5 bases; unmatched bases: 10. This CDR3 has 14 amino acids. Germline assignment: CDR1 ENHRY and CDR2 SYGVKD. The chain's CDR3 is CAIRAAGGQDTQYF. The CDR3 nucleotides are TGTGCCATCCGGGCGGCAGGGGGACAAGATACGCAGTATTTT.

A remark on this clone: The germline gene is not matched at one end of the junction; a read error may be the cause. The rearrangement joins TRBV6-4 to TRBJ1-5; 9 positions match TRBD1. CDR1 and CDR2 from the germline V gene are MRHNA and SNTAGT. CDR3 size: 15 residues. CDR3: CANSGSGQGYQPQHF. CDR3 DNA sequence: TGTGCCAACAGTGGTTCGGGACAGGGATACCAGCCCCAGCATTTT.

The CDR3 DNA follows: TGCAGTGCTAGTAACAGGGCGAGGTCCTATAATTCACCCCTCCACTTT. Its translation: CSASNRARSYNSPLHF. The V and J genes are TRBV20-1 and TRBJ1-6; weak D call: TRBD1 (6 bases). The germline V gene encodes CDR1 DFQATT and CDR2 SNEGSKA (reference sequence). The length of the CDR3 is 16 residues. With 3 bases removed from V and 1 base from J, the gap between germline ends came to 13 bases.

The CDR3 DNA reads as TGTGCCTGGAGTGTCGAGGGATTCTCGAGCACAGATACGCAGTATTTT. This gives the protein CAWSVEGFSSTDTQYF. This sequence joins TRBV30 and TRBJ2-3, with a weak D call TRBD2 (5 bases). The V gene's germline CDR1 is GTSNPN and CDR2 SVGIG (reference sequence). V was clipped by 0 bases and J by 0 bases, with 13 bases between them. This CDR3 is built from 16 residues. Filled out from reference TRBV30 and TRBJ2-3, the complete variable domain reads SQTIHQWPATLVQPVGSPLSLECTVEGTSNPNLYWYRQAAGRGLQLLFYSVGIGQISSEVPQNLSASRPQDRQFILSSKKLLLSDSGFYLCAWSVEGFSSTDTQYFGPGTRLTVL.

Turning to this clone: This specimen includes other DNA sequences encoding the same CDR3. The chain employs TRBV5-1 and TRBJ2-2, with 7 positions matching TRBD1. Germline lookup yields CDR1 SGHRS and CDR2 YFSETQ. Germline trimming cut 4 bases from V and 6 bases from J; bases unmatched to any gene: 6. This CDR3 has 14 residues. CDR3 coding DNA: TGCGCCAGCAGCCCCGGGCAGGGGGCCGGGGAGCTGTTTTTT. Amino acid sequence: CASSPGQGAGELFF.

The rearrangement joins TRBV30 to TRBJ1-3, with no clear D. The germline CDR1 and CDR2 sequences are GTSNPN and SVGIG (reference sequence). The CDR3 runs to 13 residues. V gave up 0 bases and J gave up 4 bases, with 7 bases separating them. The CDR3 DNA reads as TGTGCCTGGAGTGTACGGGTCGGAAACACCATATATTTT. Translation gives CAWSVRVGNTIYF.

This sequence joins TRBV4-1 and TRBJ1-2, with 7 bases aligning to TRBD1. V trimming: 4 bases; J trimming: 2 bases; junction bases outside the gene matches: 7. Germline V lookup: CDR1 MGHRA, CDR2 YSYEKL. CDR3 length equals 15 residues. The DNA for the CDR3 is TGCGCCAGCAGCCTCGCGGGACAGAGAAACTATGGCTACACCTTC. This gives the protein CASSLAGQRNYGYTF.

The gene calls are TRBV7-2 and TRBJ2-7; TRBD1 might be the D (5 bases). Germline lookup yields CDR1 SGHTA and CDR2 FQGNSA. This CDR3 region has 15 residues. V lost 1 base, J lost 3 bases, and 13 bases lay in between. In nucleotides, the CDR3 is TGTGCCAGCAGCTTAGGGCAGGGTACTATCTACGAGCAGTACTTC. This codes for CASSLGQGTIYEQYF.

This chain links TRBV24-1 with TRBJ2-5; D gene unclear. The V end was cut by 9 bases, the J end by 3 bases, with 10 bases between. From germline, CDR1 is KGHDR and CDR2 SFDVKD. The CDR3 consists of 12 residues. The CDR3 DNA follows: TGTGCCACCCCCGATCCGGAAGAGACCCAGTACTTC. It encodes CATPDPEETQYF.

The chain joins TRBV6-2 or TRBV6-3 to TRBJ1-2; a possible D gene is TRBD1 (6 bases). Trimming took 0 bases from V and 10 from J, leaving 12 bases between them. CDR3 length equals 13 residues. The germline CDR1 and CDR2 sequences are MNHEY and SVGEGT. CDR3 protein: CASSYSNTGTYTF. The CDR3 DNA is TGTGCCAGCAGTTACTCGAATACAGGGACCTACACCTTC.

This clone was seen more than once but under ten times. The chain carries TRBV20-1 and TRBJ1-5; D ambiguous. Germline CDR1 reads DFQATT; CDR2 reads SNEGSKA (reference sequence). With 4 bases removed from V and 9 bases from J, the gap between germline ends came to 7 bases. This CDR3 has 10 residues. CDR3 amino acids: CSATLRPQHF. In DNA, the CDR3 is TGCAGTGCTACTCTTAGGCCCCAGCATTTT.

The chain carries TRBV6-5 and TRBJ1-1; no clear D. The CDR3 loop spans 14 amino acids. V lost 1 base to trimming and J lost 3 bases, with 9 bases between them. CDR1 MNHEY and CDR2 SVGAGI come from the germline V gene. The chain's CDR3 is CASSYYLSDTEAFF. CDR3 DNA: TGTGCCAGCAGTTACTATCTCTCGGACACTGAAGCTTTCTTT.